This T cell receptor (beta chain) was found in a study of monozygotic twins with inflammatory bowel disease. Germline values: CDR1 GTSNPN, CDR2 SVGIG (reference sequence). The CDR3 consists of 13 residues. TCRdb reprocessed the 5' RACE reads and reports one entry per CDR3 protein, with no DNA. Its clone listing holds about 380,000 distinct CDR3 sequences. The sequence was obtained from a human donor with ulcerative colitis or Crohn's disease, or a healthy co-twin of an affected twin (not recorded which). The chain links TRBV30 to TRBJ2-7; no DNA is available, so the TRBD2 call from TCRdb remains unchecked. The sequenced sample was blood. CDR3 amino acids: CAWSFGGGYEQYF.